This T cell receptor (beta chain) was captured in a study of T cell repertoires in cytomegalovirus infection. Study details: Matching HLA type, along with CMV infection, was indicated by public TCR beta signatures. Study-wide findings and caveats: Cumulative public TCR beta family frequency identified carriers of CMV plus the relevant HLA. The study found HLA-C-restricted CMV-specific TCR beta clonotypes dominating the ex vivo response.

The CDR3 spans 15 residues. Trimming shortened V by 0 bases and J by 2 bases, and 8 bases separated the two germline ends. CDR1 and CDR2 from the germline V gene are SGHDN and FVKESK. This clonotype was seen repeatedly, ten times or more. Its cognate antigen is unknown. TCRdb fed the reads into MiXCR, producing one record per CDR3 protein. The sample shows approximately 250,000 distinct CDR3 sequences, over 8% of them seen only once. The specimen sequenced was PBMCs. The origin of this receptor is a human donor in good health (CMV status not recorded). Some clones in this sample may be carry-over from other donors' samples. The chain has TRBV14 and TRBJ2-1; no clear D gene. CDR3 nucleotides: TGTGCCAGCAGCCAAGACCCGGGCCCCTACAATGAGCAGTTCTTC. Amino acids: CASSQDPGPYNEQFF.